The 27 T cell receptor beta chains below were found in one sample sequenced in a study of blood T cell repertoires in COVID-19. Sequenced by immunoSEQ multiplex PCR; TCRdb stores in-frame clones only, minus some. The sample has 90,000 to 150,000 clones, under 90% seen once. What was sequenced was peripheral blood. The source of these receptors is a man between 60 and 75 years old with acute or convalescent COVID-19.

The CDR3 coding sequence is TGTGCCAGTAACCTAGCGGGAGGGATAGACAATGAGCAGTTCTTC. Translating it yields CASNLAGGIDNEQFF. This chain connects TRBV19 to TRBJ2-1, with 12 bases fitting TRBD2. The CDR3 extends over 15 amino acids. V was clipped by 7 bases and J by 5 bases; unmatched bases: 6. Germline lookup yields CDR1 LNHDA and CDR2 SQIVND (reference sequence). Combining the CDR3 with reference TRBV19 and TRBJ2-1 gives the whole variable domain DGGITQSPKYLFRKEGQNVTLSCEQNLNHDAMYWYRQDPGQGLRLIYYSQIVNDFQKGDIAEGYSVSREKKESFPLTVTSAQKNPTAFYLCASNLAGGIDNEQFFGPGTRLTVL.

CDR3: CASSQYISVAGTTGVNEQFF. The CDR3 DNA reads TGCGCCAGCAGCCAATACATTTCTGTAGCCGGGACCACAGGGGTCAATGAGCAGTTCTTC. This sequence joins TRBV4-3 and TRBJ2-1; 7 bases are a match to TRBD1. The V segment lost 2 bases and the J segment 6 bases; nucleotides outside the gene matches: 22. Germline V CDR1 and CDR2: LGHNA, YSLEER. The CDR3 has 20 amino acids.

V and J are TRBV7-2 and TRBJ1-6, with a possible D match to TRBD1 (6 bases). Trimming cost V 0 bases and J 9 bases, with 12 bases left between them. The germline V gene encodes CDR1 SGHTA and CDR2 FQGNSA. CDR3 size: 15 residues. CDR3 amino acids: CASSLASGVGSPLHF. The CDR3 bases are TGTGCCAGCAGCTTAGCCTCAGGGGTTGGTTCACCCCTCCACTTT.

The chain carries TRBV6-5 and TRBJ2-6; 7 positions match TRBD1. CDR3 length: 16 residues. Germline V CDR1 and CDR2: MNHEY, SVGAGI. V shed 0 bases and J 2 bases; nucleotides not matched to a gene: 1. This CDR3 is CASSYSTGPGANVLTF. The CDR3 DNA sequence: TGTGCCAGCAGTTACTCGACAGGGCCTGGGGCCAACGTCCTGACTTTC.

The rearrangement joins TRBV5-1 to TRBJ2-3; TRBD2 aligns across 15 bases. The V gene's germline CDR1 is SGHRS and CDR2 YFSETQ. This CDR3 contains 18 residues. Unmatched junction bases numbered 8, after V lost 2 bases and J lost 4 bases. The chain's CDR3 is CASSFGLAGGPRADTQYF. The CDR3 DNA reads as TGCGCCAGCAGCTTTGGACTAGCGGGAGGGCCGAGGGCAGATACGCAGTATTTT.

The J gene is TRBJ2-3, the V gene TRBV7-2, with 8 nucleotides matching TRBD2. The germline V gene has CDR1 SGHTA and CDR2 FQGNSA. The CDR3 runs to 15 residues. J gave up 2 bases and V 6 bases, and 7 bases lay outside the gene matches. CDR3 protein: CASSRTSSYTDTQYF. As DNA, the CDR3 is TGTGCCAGCAGTCGGACTAGCTCGTACACAGATACGCAGTATTTT.

This sequence joins TRBV19 and TRBJ2-5, with 10 bases aligning to TRBD2. The germline CDR1 and CDR2 sequences are LNHDA and SQIVND (reference sequence). The trim removed 4 bases at V and 4 bases at J, leaving 18 bases unmatched. This CDR3 contains 19 residues. CDR3 nucleotides: TGTGCCAGTAGTAGCCGCGCCCTAGCGGGAGCGGGGGTGAGAGAGACCCAGTACTTC. It translates to CASSSRALAGAGVRETQYF.

The chain recombines TRBV28 with TRBJ1-5; possibly TRBD1 for D (5 bases). Germline V gives CDR1 MDHEN, CDR2 SYDVKM. V was clipped by 5 bases and J by 4 bases, with 15 bases between them. The CDR3 is made up of 15 amino acids. The CDR3 sequence is CASSKQVVGNQPQHF. CDR3 DNA: TGTGCCAGCAGTAAACAGGTAGTTGGGAATCAGCCCCAGCATTTT.

A note on this clone: Other DNA sequences in this specimen translate into the identical CDR3. V is TRBV9 and J is TRBJ2-3; 8 nucleotides agree with TRBD2. Per germline, CDR1 SGDLS and CDR2 YYNGEE. The length of the CDR3 is 15 residues. J gave up 3 bases and V 0 bases, and 3 bases lay outside the gene matches. In DNA, the CDR3 is TGTGCCAGCAGCGTAGGACGGGAGGGGACAGATACGCAGTATTTT. This encodes CASSVGREGTDTQYF.

The rearrangement uses TRBV9 and TRBJ2-7, with 8 bases matching TRBD2. V lost 3 bases, J lost 4 bases, and 18 bases stayed unmatched. The CDR3 totals 18 residues. Looked up from germline, CDR1 is SGDLS and CDR2 is YYNGEE. The CDR3 loop reads CASSGEEEITSGVYEQYF. CDR3 DNA: TGTGCCAGCAGCGGGGAGGAGGAAATTACTAGCGGAGTATACGAGCAGTACTTC.

The V and J genes are TRBV28 and TRBJ1-5; TRBD1 aligns across 7 bases. The CDR3 runs 16 residues. CDR1 is MDHEN, CDR2 SYDVKM, per germline. The V and J ends lost 6 bases and 1 base, in that order; junction bases with no gene match: 9. The CDR3 DNA reads as TGTGCCAGCAGCCCTCCCGCAGGGGGGAGCAATCAGCCCCAGCATTTT. Translating gives CASSPPAGGSNQPQHF.

The CDR3 nucleotides read TGTGCCAGCAGTTTGACAGGGGGGGACACTGAAGCTTTCTTT. Its translation: CASSLTGGDTEAFF. The V call is TRBV27, the J call TRBJ1-1; 9 bases fit TRBD1. V lost 3 bases to trimming and J lost 3 bases; unmatched junction nucleotides: 2. This CDR3 is 14 amino acids long. Per germline, CDR1 MNHEY and CDR2 SMNVEV (reference sequence).

This clone was seen only once. V and J are TRBV7-9 and TRBJ2-1; 8 nucleotides match TRBD2. CDR1 is SEHNR, CDR2 FQNEAQ, per germline (reference sequence). The CDR3 spans 14 residues. J lost 5 bases, V lost 1 base, and 1 base had no gene match. The CDR3: CASSLVRGDNEQFF. In nucleotides, the CDR3 is TGTGCCAGCAGCTTAGTGCGGGGGGACAATGAGCAGTTCTTC.

This clone occurred once. This chain uses TRBV20-1 with TRBJ1-1, with a possible D match to TRBD1 (6 bases). The CDR3 runs 11 residues. Germline values: CDR1 DFQATT, CDR2 SNEGSKA (reference sequence). V dropped 7 bases and J dropped 5 bases, with 11 bases sitting between them. The DNA of the CDR3 is TGCAGTGGAAACAGGGAAACTGAAGCTTTCTTT. Residues: CSGNRETEAFF.

The DNA of the CDR3 is TGTGCCAGCAGCTTAGATAGCTCTGGGGCCAACGTCCTGACTTTC. Protein: CASSLDSSGANVLTF. The chain links TRBV7-2 to TRBJ2-6, with D unclear. With 1 base removed from V and 0 bases from J, the gap between germline ends came to 4 bases. The CDR3 contains 15 residues. Germline CDR1 and CDR2: SGHTA and FQGNSA.

This chain joins TRBV7-2 and TRBJ2-7; 13 bases fit TRBD2. The CDR3 runs 15 residues. V shed 5 bases, J shed 7 bases, and the junction held 8 bases outside the gene matches. Germline V gives CDR1 SGHTA, CDR2 FQGNSA. CDR3 loop: CASSQGLAGQGEQYF. CDR3 in DNA: TGTGCCAGCAGCCAGGGACTAGCGGGGCAGGGAGAGCAGTACTTC.

The rearrangement joins TRBV27 to TRBJ2-7; perhaps TRBD2 as D (6 bases). The germline V gene has CDR1 MNHEY and CDR2 SMNVEV (reference sequence). Trimming pared 4 bases from V and 3 bases from J, leaving 10 bases between. The CDR3 consists of 13 residues. CDR3 sequence: CASSSPAGYEQYF. The CDR3 DNA reads TGTGCCAGCAGTTCCCCAGCGGGCTACGAGCAGTACTTC.

The CDR3 here is CASRSDIMGLAAYEQYF. CDR3 DNA: TGTGCCAGCAGATCCGACATAATGGGACTAGCGGCTTACGAGCAGTACTTC. This chain connects TRBV28 to TRBJ2-7; 11 nucleotides align to TRBD2. Germline V gene data show CDR1 as MDHEN and CDR2 as SYDVKM. V shed 6 bases, J shed 4 bases, and the junction held 14 bases outside the gene matches. The CDR3 spans 17 residues.

The V and J genes are TRBV9 and TRBJ2-1, with 7 nucleotides matching TRBD1. CDR3 size: 16 residues. After removal of 2 bases from V and 5 bases from J, the junction contained 10 bases not matched to a gene. Germline loops: CDR1 SGDLS, CDR2 YYNGEE. The CDR3, as DNA: TGTGCCAGCAGCGTGGAGGACAGGAGATTGGACAATGAGCAGTTCTTC. Its protein product is CASSVEDRRLDNEQFF.

The rearrangement uses TRBV5-1 and TRBJ1-4; D not resolved. This CDR3 region has 13 residues. Trimming removed 0 bases from V and 6 bases from J, with 6 bases in between. CDR1 and CDR2 (germline): SGHRS, YFSETQ. The CDR3 DNA sequence: TGCGCCAGCAGCTTGGGAGGGTATGAAAAACTGTTTTTT. Amino acid sequence: CASSLGGYEKLFF.

V usage is TRBV2 and J usage is TRBJ1-1; D is uncertain. Trimming pared 11 bases from V and 7 bases from J, leaving 14 bases between. The CDR3 spans 11 residues. Germline assignment: CDR1 SNHLY and CDR2 FYNNEI. CDR3 loop: CAGSNGVEAFF. The CDR3 DNA is TGTGCCGGGTCCAATGGAGTTGAAGCTTTCTTT.

This sequence joins TRBV5-4 and TRBJ2-7; 12 bases fit TRBD2. Germline V gene data show CDR1 as SGHNT and CDR2 as YYREEE (reference sequence). The CDR3 consists of 18 residues. V shed 5 bases and J 3 bases; nucleotides not matched to a gene: 15. The DNA for the CDR3 is TGTGCCAGCAGTCTTCCGGGACTAGCGGGTCAGGGAGGCTACGAGCAGTACTTC. Protein: CASSLPGLAGQGGYEQYF.

This clone showed up just once. V gene TRBV19 combines with J gene TRBJ2-3, with 10 positions matching TRBD2. V shed 7 bases and J 3 bases; nucleotides not matched to a gene: 4. The germline V gene encodes CDR1 LNHDA and CDR2 SQIVND (reference sequence). The length of the CDR3 is 14 residues. CDR3 amino acids: CASNLAGVTDTQYF. DNA of the CDR3: TGTGCCAGTAATCTAGCGGGGGTTACAGATACGCAGTATTTT.

The gene calls are TRBV5-1 and TRBJ2-7; maybe TRBD2 (5 bases). The CDR3 length is 13 residues. Between the trimmed V and J ends, which lost 5 bases and 7 bases, there was a span of 16 bases. The germline gives CDR1 SGHRS, CDR2 YFSETQ. The CDR3 DNA reads TGCGCCAGCAGACCACTAGTCTCGGGGGAGCAGTACTTC. Translated, it gives CASRPLVSGEQYF.

This clone was seen once. V gene TRBV28 combines with J gene TRBJ2-7, with 12 bases aligning to TRBD1. There are 15 residues in the CDR3. The trim removed 4 bases at V and 5 bases at J, leaving 6 bases unmatched. Germline V gives CDR1 MDHEN, CDR2 SYDVKM. CDR3 protein: CASSSRDRGLNEQYF. CDR3 coding DNA: TGTGCCAGCAGTTCCCGGGACAGGGGGCTTAACGAGCAGTACTTC.

The chain combines TRBV6-2 or TRBV6-3 with TRBJ2-1, with D maybe TRBD2 (6 bases). Trimming stripped 4 bases from V and 10 bases from J, with 20 bases between. This CDR3 is 15 amino acids long. Germline lookup yields CDR1 MNHEY and CDR2 SVGEGT. CDR3 DNA: TGTGCCAGCAGTTCTCACGGAGGGGAGGCAGGCGAGCAGTTCTTC. Amino acid sequence: CASSSHGGEAGEQFF.

This rearrangement joins TRBV19 to TRBJ1-5, with D perhaps matching TRBD1 (5 bases). Germline CDR1 is LNHDA and CDR2 is SQIVND (reference sequence). The ends were cut back, 2 bases at V and 4 bases at J, with 12 bases in the middle. CDR3 length equals 15 residues. DNA of the CDR3: TGTGCCAGTAGTATATCGGCCAGGGCGAATCAGCCCCAGCATTTT. The encoded protein is CASSISARANQPQHF.